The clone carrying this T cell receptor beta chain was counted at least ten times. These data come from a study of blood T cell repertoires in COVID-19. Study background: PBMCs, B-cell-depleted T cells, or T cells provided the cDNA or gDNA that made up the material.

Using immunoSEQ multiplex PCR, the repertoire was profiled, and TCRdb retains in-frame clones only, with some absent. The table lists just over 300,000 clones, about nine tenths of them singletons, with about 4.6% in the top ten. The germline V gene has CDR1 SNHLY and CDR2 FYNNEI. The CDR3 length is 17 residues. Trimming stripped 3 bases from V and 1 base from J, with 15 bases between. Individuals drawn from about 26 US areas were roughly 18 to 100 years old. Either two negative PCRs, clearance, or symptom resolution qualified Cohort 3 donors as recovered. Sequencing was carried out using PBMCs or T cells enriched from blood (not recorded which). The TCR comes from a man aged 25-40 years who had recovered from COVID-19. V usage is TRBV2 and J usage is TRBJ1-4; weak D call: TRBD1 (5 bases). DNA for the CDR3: TGTGCCAGCAGTGAGGGGGGAGTGATGGGAACTAATGAAAAACTGTTTTTT. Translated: CASSEGGVMGTNEKLFF.